This T cell receptor beta chain was sequenced in a study of T-cell memory formation after mild COVID-19. TCRdb reprocessed the 5' RACE reads via MiXCR and lists one record per CDR3 protein. The data show about 410,000 distinct CDR3 sequences, with more than 20% seen just once and around 13% held by the top ten. This clonotype was seen a few times. The clonotype comes from an adult woman who had mild COVID-19 (a few samples of this study predate the infection). Cell type and time point are not known. Sequenced input: PBMCs or a T cell subset sorted from them (not recorded which).

This chain's CDR3 is CATSAPGQGEKLFF. CDR3 nucleotides: TGTGCCACCAGCGCCCCGGGACAGGGGGAAAAACTGTTTTTT. V is TRBV15 and J is TRBJ1-4, with 10 positions matching TRBD1. Germline V gene sequence: CDR1 LNHNV, CDR2 YYDKDF (reference sequence). The length of the CDR3 is 14 residues. With V trimmed by 5 bases and J by 8 bases, 5 bases remained unmatched.